This T cell receptor beta chain was observed in a study of cytomegalovirus exposure and HLA in healthy donors. The CDR3 length is 19 residues. From germline, CDR1 is SGHRS and CDR2 YFSETQ. V shed 6 bases, J shed 3 bases, and the junction held 23 bases outside the gene matches. Primers for the PCR totalled 60 Vbeta and 13 Jbeta. TCRdb's table, derived via immunoSEQ multiplex PCR, lists solely in-frame clones and lacks some. Among just over 95,000 clones, about four fifths were seen once, and the ten largest hold roughly 8%. This chain uses TRBV5-1 with TRBJ1-2; TRBD1 aligns across 7 bases. The clonotype was recovered from a human donor in good health. The specimen was PBMCs. In nucleotides, the CDR3 is TGCGCCAGCAACTATTTGGGGCGGGACAGCATTCTCGGTGACTATGGCTACACCTTC. Translating gives CASNYLGRDSILGDYGYTF. Full variable domain (missing parts from reference TRBV5-1 and TRBJ1-2): KAGVTQTPRYLIKTRGQQVTLSCSPISGHRSVSWYQQTPGQGLQFLFEYFSETQRNKGNFPGRFSGRQFSNSRSEMNVSTLELGDSALYLCASNYLGRDSILGDYGYTFGSGTRLTVV.